This TCR beta chain was observed in a study of T cell responses to AZD1222 COVID-19 vaccine (dated by TCRdb to the early 2020s). Looking at the study overall: AZD1222 recipients with second doses at about 4 weeks or about 12 weeks were pooled, because spike-specific TCR depth and breadth did not differ between schedules. A total of approximately 230 trial participants underwent TCR sequencing, of whom 207 received two doses of AZD1222 and about 25 received two doses of the MenACWY control vaccine. Enrollment into the trials was organized by age into subgroups of 18-55, 56-69 and 70-plus years, and those subgroups contained about 150, 27 and 61 TCR-sequenced participants, respectively.

Points on this clone: The specificity of this receptor is unknown. The sample holds no much larger clone one base away, and base qualities are not on file.

The CDR3 regions of human TCRbeta chains were subjected to immunosequencing. The study's processing was this. TCRs in the repertoires were compared against a reference library of SARS-CoV-2-specific TCRs that had been generated with the MIRA antigen-specificity platform. Breadth was defined as the fraction of unique TCRs that were SARS-CoV-2-associated. Depth was defined as the fraction of total T cells that were SARS-CoV-2-associated. Using the MIRA data, every spike-specific TCR was mapped to the spike region that the TCR reacted to and assigned to either a CD4 or a CD8 class. Log10-transformed breadth and depth values were compared by one-way ANOVA with Sidak's multiple comparisons tests. TCRdb provides this immuneACCESS table in a form limited to in-frame rearrangements. Some clones are lacking; in checked studies, under half of them reflect an unresolved V gene, and why the rest are absent is not known. Clone size and the V and J calls come from that table; the DNA yielded D and trimming. The sample data list over 100,000 clones, and 88% of these were observed just once. The ten largest clones take up approximately 15% of the sample.

V is clipped by 0 bases and J by 4 bases, and the sequence between their germline boundaries is 10 bases long. The CDR3 covers 16 residues, taking in both the cysteine and the phenylalanine. Solely the CDR3 DNA is kept, with 48 bases framed from the first base. As encoded in the germline V gene, CDR1 is MGHRA while CDR2 is YSYEKL. What the work shows at the level of the full study, not this receptor alone: The vaccine-associated CD4 TCRs covered the entire spike protein, and the dominant responses fell in regions 160-218 and 743-854. Spike-specific TCR breadth and depth rose significantly after two AZD1222 doses compared with day 0 and with MenACWY recipients. In the small 56-69-year group, the increase in depth fell short of significance, most likely because of low power. Because no day 14 peak-response samples were available, the repertoires could be characterized only after the peak T cell response. Participants were mostly white British and included more females than males, and it was suggested by the authors that clonal diversity may have been underestimated. Reportedly, close to half of the unique spike-specific TCRs recognized epitopes lying outside the regions that are mutated in the B.1.351 and B.1.1.7 variants. Only five to seven AZD1222 recipients were SARS-CoV-2 seropositive at baseline, limiting conclusions about previously exposed vaccinees.

The time point tag for this specimen amounts to: baseline before first vaccination. Vaccinee samples came from UK trials COV001 and COV002, including a single-blind randomized controlled phase 2/3 trial of AZD1222 (ChAdOx1 nCoV-19) in healthy adults. For TCRbeta chain sequencing, PBMC samples from trial participants were taken at day 0 and at day 28 after the second dose. The TCR was taken from an adult in good health. Sample: peripheral blood, taken on day 0 of AZD1222 vaccination. The sequence links TRBV4-1 to TRBJ2-6; TRBD2 is a weak D gene call, 6 bases matching. The DNA sequence is TGCGCCAGCAGCCAAGATCGGGGGTCAGGGGCCAACGTCCTGACTTTC. This codes for CASSQDRGSGANVLTF.